This T cell receptor (beta chain) was observed in a study of OX40 agonist ivuxolimab in advanced cancers. Generated by immunoSEQ multiplex PCR, the TCRdb table keeps only in-frame clones and is missing some. The sample yields about 71,000 clones, about 81% seen once. The germline V gene encodes CDR1 MNHNY and CDR2 SVGAGI (reference sequence). This CDR3 has 15 residues. The V and J genes are TRBV6-6 and TRBJ2-5; D is perhaps TRBD1 or TRBD2 (5 bases each). The DNA matches TRBJ2-7 better at its end, which makes the J call doubtful. The starting material was CD4+ or CD8+ T cells sorted from blood, obtained in a trial of the OX40 agonist ivuxolimab. The clonotype was recovered from an adult with an advanced solid tumor such as melanoma, head and neck, liver or kidney cancer. CDR3 loop: CASSKSRDGNYEQYF. CDR3 nucleotide sequence: TGTGCCAGCAGCAAGAGCCGGGACGGGAACTACGAGCAGTACTTC.